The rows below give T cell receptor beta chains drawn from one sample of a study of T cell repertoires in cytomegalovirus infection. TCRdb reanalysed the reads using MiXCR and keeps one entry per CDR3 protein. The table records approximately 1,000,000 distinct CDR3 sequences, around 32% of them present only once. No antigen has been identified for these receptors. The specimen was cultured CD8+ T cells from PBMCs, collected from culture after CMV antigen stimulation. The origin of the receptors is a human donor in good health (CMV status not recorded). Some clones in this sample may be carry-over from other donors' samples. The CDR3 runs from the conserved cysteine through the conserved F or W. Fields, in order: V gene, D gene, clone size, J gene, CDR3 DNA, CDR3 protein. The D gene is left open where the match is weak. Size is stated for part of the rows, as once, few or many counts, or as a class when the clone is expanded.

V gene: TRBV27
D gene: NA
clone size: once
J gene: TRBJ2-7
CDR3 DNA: TGTGCCAGCAGTTCCCCTCGCGGAGGCCCAGACAAGATTCCTTACGAGCAGTACTTC
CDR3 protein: CASSSPRGGPDKIPYEQYF

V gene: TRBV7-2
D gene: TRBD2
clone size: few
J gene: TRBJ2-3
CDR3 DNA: TGTGCCAGCAGCTCGGGACTAAGGAACACAGATACGCAGTATTTT
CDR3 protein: CASSSGLRNTDTQYF

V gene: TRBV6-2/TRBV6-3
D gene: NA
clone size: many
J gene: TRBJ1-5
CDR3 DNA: TGTGCCAGCAGTTACTCGATGGAGGGTAGCAATCAGCCCCAGCATTTT
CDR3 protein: CASSYSMEGSNQPQHF

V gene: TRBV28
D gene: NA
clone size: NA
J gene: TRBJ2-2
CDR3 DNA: TGTGCCAGCAGTTTTGCCCTTACTGGCATCACCGGGGAGCTGTTTTTT
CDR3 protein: CASSFALTGITGELFF

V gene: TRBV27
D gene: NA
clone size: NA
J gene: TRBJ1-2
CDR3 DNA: TGTGCCAGCAGTTACCAGCGCGACTATGGCTACACCTTC
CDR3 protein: CASSYQRDYGYTF

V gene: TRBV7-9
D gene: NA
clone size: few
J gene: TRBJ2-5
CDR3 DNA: TGTGCCAGCAGCTTGATAGGACAGTCCAAACCGTCCCAAGAGACCCAGTACTTC
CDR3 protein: CASSLIGQSKPSQETQYF

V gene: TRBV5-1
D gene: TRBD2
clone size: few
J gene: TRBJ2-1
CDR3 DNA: TGCGCCAGCAGATCCGGGACTAGCGGGGGGGGCTACAATGAGCAGTTCTTC
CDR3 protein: CASRSGTSGGGYNEQFF

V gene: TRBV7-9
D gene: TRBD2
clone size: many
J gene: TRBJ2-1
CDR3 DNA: TGTGCCAGCAGCTCCGCCTCTACTAGCGTGAGGAATGAGCAGTTCTTC
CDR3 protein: CASSSASTSVRNEQFF

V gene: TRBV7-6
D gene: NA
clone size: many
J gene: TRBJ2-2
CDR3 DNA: TGTGCCAGCAGCTCGAGGTACAGGGATCCCGCGAACACCGGGGAGCTGTTTTTT
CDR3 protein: CASSSRYRDPANTGELFF

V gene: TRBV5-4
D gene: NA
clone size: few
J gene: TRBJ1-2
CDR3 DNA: TGTGCCAGCAGCTTGGACGCAGGGTTTGGCTACACCTTC
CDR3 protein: CASSLDAGFGYTF